A single sample gave rise to the 28 T cell receptor beta chains below, sequenced in a study of regulatory T cells in long-lasting Graves disease. Library construction for TCR beta used iRepertoire HTBI primers and Arm-PCR of CDR3 regions. TCRdb reprocessed the multiplex PCR reads with MiXCR, giving one entry per CDR3 protein. The sample consists of 200,000 to 250,000 distinct CDR3 sequences, around a fifth of them appearing once. Time point meaning: newly diagnosed GD, antithyroid drugs for less than 3 months. Researchers made the TCR library from RNA that was extracted from PBMCs. Another study also made use of these data, one on T cells in Graves' hyperthyroidism and ophthalmopathy.

The sample in question was peripheral blood mononuclear cells (PBMCs), obtained at new diagnosis, from a patient treated with antithyroid drugs. The source of these receptors is a woman aged 25 to 39 with Graves disease.

This clonotype was seen only once. This rearrangement joins TRBV7-2 to TRBJ2-1, with D perhaps TRBD1 (6 bases). This CDR3 spans 14 amino acids. Looked up from germline, CDR1 is SGHTA and CDR2 is FQGNSA. The germline V and J ends were trimmed by 4 bases and 7 bases, with 14 bases remaining between them. The CDR3 nucleotides are TGTGCCAGCAGCTCCCCCATTACAGGGAATGAGCAGTTCTTC. Its protein is CASSSPITGNEQFF.

This chain connects TRBV7-6 to TRBJ2-7, with TRBD1 matching 7 bases. The length of the CDR3 is 14 residues. Germline CDR1 SGHVS, CDR2 FNYEAQ. The V segment lost 2 bases and the J segment 3 bases; nucleotides outside the gene matches: 4. The CDR3 nucleotides read TGTGCCAGCAGCTTAAATAACAGGGGCTACGAGCAGTACTTC. Translation: CASSLNNRGYEQYF.

The table lists this clonotype with many counts. The V and J genes are TRBV19 and TRBJ1-5, with D perhaps matching TRBD1 (5 bases). The CDR3 runs 16 residues. Germline V gene data show CDR1 as LNHDA and CDR2 as SQIVND (reference sequence). V was clipped by 5 bases and J by 3 bases, with 17 bases between them. The CDR3 DNA is TGTGCCAGTAGTTCCACGGGACCTCAATCCAATCAGCCCCAGCATTTT. Amino acids: CASSSTGPQSNQPQHF.

This clonotype was seen repeatedly, ten times or more. This chain uses TRBV6-1 with TRBJ1-2; D is ambiguous. V lost 1 base, J lost 4 bases, and 7 bases lay in between. CDR1 and CDR2 (germline): MNHNS, SASEGT. This CDR3 has 13 residues. This chain's CDR3 is CASSEVLVYGYTF. The CDR3 region has the DNA TGTGCCAGCAGTGAAGTCCTAGTCTATGGCTACACCTTC.

The CDR3 sequence: CASSLISQEAQYF. The CDR3 DNA follows: TGTGCCAGCAGCTTAATTAGTCAAGAGGCGCAGTACTTC. The rearrangement links TRBV11-2 to TRBJ2-5; D is undetermined. CDR3 length equals 13 residues. In germline, CDR1 is SGHAT, CDR2 FQNNGV. V lost 2 bases, J lost 11 bases, and 15 bases lay in between.

About this clonotype: A single base is all that separates this from a far larger clone, so a read error is likely. The chain employs TRBV5-1 and TRBJ2-4, with D uncertain. Gene TRBJ2-7 matches the end of the DNA better, so the J call may be wrong. Germline CDR1 is SGHRS and CDR2 is YFSETQ. The CDR3 contains 16 residues. Here the CDR3 DNA reads TGCGCCAGCGGGGTTTACGGGCCGGGCGATTCCTACGAGCAGTACTTC. Its protein product is CASGVYGPGDSYEQYF.

This clonotype was picked up a small number of times. The rearrangement joins TRBV6-4 to TRBJ1-4; maybe TRBD1 (6 bases). Trimming shortened V by 4 bases and J by 6 bases, and 15 bases separated the two germline ends. The CDR3 spans 15 residues. The germline V gene encodes CDR1 MRHNA and CDR2 SNTAGT. The CDR3 DNA follows: TGTGCCAGCAGTGTAAGGGGGGGCCCAGATGAAAAACTGTTTTTT. Its protein is CASSVRGGPDEKLFF.

This clonotype was observed many times. The gene calls are TRBV7-3 and TRBJ1-1, with 7 bases matching TRBD1. V was clipped by 5 bases and J by 0 bases; unmatched bases: 3. CDR3 length equals 14 residues. The germline CDR1 and CDR2 sequences are SGHTA and FQGTGA. CDR3 sequence reads: CASSMGQMNTEAFF. In DNA, the CDR3 is TGTGCCAGCAGCATGGGACAGATGAACACTGAAGCTTTCTTT.

In this sample, this clonotype turned up many times. This chain links TRBV14 with TRBJ1-4, with D unresolved. Looked up from germline, CDR1 is SGHDN and CDR2 is FVKESK. The germline V and J ends were trimmed by 0 bases and 12 bases, with 14 bases remaining between them. The CDR3 sequence is 14 residues long. CDR3 residues: CASSQELGRGELFF. The CDR3 DNA is TGTGCCAGCAGCCAAGAGCTCGGGCGTGGGGAACTGTTTTTT.

The V and J genes are TRBV28 and TRBJ2-7; D perhaps matches TRBD1 (6 bases). Germline-derived CDR1 and CDR2 are MDHEN and SYDVKM. The CDR3 totals 15 residues. V lost 7 bases to trimming and J lost 5 bases, with 21 bases between them. CDR3 coding DNA: TGTGCCAGCACCACAGGGACATCGAAAGGCCACGAGCAGTACTTC. This codes for CASTTGTSKGHEQYF.

At least ten counts were recorded for this clonotype. The rearrangement uses TRBV15 and TRBJ1-5, with TRBD1 matching over 7 bases. The germline V gene encodes CDR1 LNHNV and CDR2 YYDKDF (reference sequence). The CDR3 contains 17 residues. V trimming: 0 bases; J trimming: 3 bases; junction bases outside the gene matches: 8. CDR3 in amino acids: CATSRDGTVSTNQPQHF. The CDR3 DNA is TGTGCCACCAGCAGAGATGGGACAGTTAGCACCAATCAGCCCCAGCATTTT.

This clonotype was observed a handful of times. This chain links TRBV19 with TRBJ2-3; 7 bases align to TRBD2. The V gene end was trimmed by 6 bases and the J gene end by 0 bases; junction bases not matched to a gene: 6. Germline V gene sequence: CDR1 LNHDA, CDR2 SQIVND (reference sequence). The length of the CDR3 is 15 residues. CDR3 loop: CASRRTSASTDTQYF. The CDR3 nucleotides read TGTGCCAGTAGACGTACTAGCGCCAGCACAGATACGCAGTATTTT.

This clonotype was picked up many times. V gene TRBV20-1 combines with J gene TRBJ1-5, with D unresolved. This CDR3 is built from 17 residues. Germline V gene lookup returns CDR1 DFQATT and CDR2 SNEGSKA (reference sequence). Trimming took 0 bases from V and 5 from J, leaving 20 bases between them. The CDR3 is CSARDPRPVGGDQPQHF. The CDR3 nucleotides read TGCAGTGCTAGAGATCCCCGCCCGGTAGGCGGTGATCAGCCCCAGCATTTT.

Many counts were recorded for this clonotype. This chain connects TRBV3-1 to TRBJ2-1; D unresolved. This CDR3 contains 14 residues. CDR1 is LGHDT, CDR2 YNNKEL, per germline (reference sequence). The ends were cut back, 4 bases at V and 0 bases at J, with 7 bases in the middle. The CDR3 DNA is TGTGCCAGCAGCCGGACGGACTCCTACAATGAGCAGTTCTTC. This codes for CASSRTDSYNEQFF.

This clonotype occurred a few times. Just one base apart from a much larger clone, this may be a read error. The rearrangement joins TRBV29-1 to TRBJ1-4; tentatively, D is TRBD1 (5 bases). The CDR3 is 14 amino acids. Germline V CDR1 and CDR2: SQVTM, ANQGSEA. For the CDR3, the DNA is TGCAGCGTTAGGGTTTCGGGGCGGAATGAAAAACTGGTTTTT. Protein product: CSVRVSGRNEKLVF.

This clonotype has more than one count but fewer than ten. The chain carries TRBV5-1 and TRBJ2-5, with D uncertain. CDR3 size: 13 residues. Trimming took 4 bases from V and 3 from J, leaving 10 bases between them. Per the germline V gene, CDR1 is SGHRS and CDR2 is YFSETQ. For the CDR3, the DNA is TGCGCCAGCAGCCGCGTATCTAAAGAGACCCAGTACTTC. As protein: CASSRVSKETQYF.

This clonotype was counted many times. The V and J genes are TRBV5-5 and TRBJ1-2; tentative D call: TRBD1 (5 bases). Germline V gene data show CDR1 as SGHKS and CDR2 as YYEKEE (reference sequence). This CDR3 contains 14 residues. Trimming took off 6 bases at V and 7 bases at J, with 19 bases between the two ends. The CDR3 DNA reads TGTGCCAGCAACGGGGACTCCGCCACCGGTGGCTACACCTTC. Its translation is CASNGDSATGGYTF.

The sample holds one count of this clonotype. It is likely a read error: a sequence one base away is far more abundant. The DNA of the CDR3 is TGTGCCAGCAGTTCCGGACGGGGAGTTAGCAATCAGCCCCAGCATTTT. As protein: CASSSGRGVSNQPQHF. The chain combines TRBV2 with TRBJ1-5; no clear D. The CDR3 length is 16 residues. Trimming shortened V by 5 bases and J by 0 bases, and 14 bases separated the two germline ends. Germline loops: CDR1 SNHLY, CDR2 FYNNEI.

Many counts were recorded for this clonotype. The genes are TRBV11-2 and TRBJ1-1; D gene ambiguous. CDR3 length equals 13 residues. Trimming stripped 1 base from V and 5 bases from J, with 8 bases between. CDR1 and CDR2 (germline): SGHAT, FQNNGV. The DNA for the CDR3 is TGTGCCAGCAGCTTAGGGGTTTTAACTGAAGCTTTCTTT. Its protein is CASSLGVLTEAFF.

This clonotype appeared many times. The chain carries TRBV29-1 and TRBJ2-1; D is perhaps TRBD2 (5 bases). Germline loops: CDR1 SQVTM, CDR2 ANQGSEA. The CDR3 has 16 amino acids. V was shortened by 0 bases and J by 0 bases, with 12 bases between the two germline ends. The CDR3 coding sequence is TGCAGCGTTGAAGATATTCATGGGAGCTCCTACAATGAGCAGTTCTTC. It specifies CSVEDIHGSSYNEQFF.

In this sample, this clonotype is medium-sized (0.01 to 0.1%). The V call is TRBV10-3, the J call TRBJ1-2, with 7 bases aligning to TRBD1. Germline CDR1 is ENHRY and CDR2 is SYGVKD. The CDR3 is 17 amino acids. Trimming at V came to 11 bases and at J to 3 bases, leaving 21 bases not matched to a gene. CDR3 nucleotides: TGTGCCGCCAACCCGACCGGACAGGAGGCTGAGGACTATGGCTACACCTTC. Protein sequence: CAANPTGQEAEDYGYTF.

This clonotype was recorded many times. This sequence joins TRBV5-4 and TRBJ1-2; D not resolved. From germline, CDR1 is SGHNT and CDR2 YYREEE (reference sequence). The CDR3 consists of 15 residues. The germline V and J ends were trimmed by 3 bases and 0 bases, with 12 bases remaining between them. In nucleotides, the CDR3 is TGTGCCAGCAGCTCGGAGACGGGTTCTAACTATGGCTACACCTTC. Protein sequence: CASSSETGSNYGYTF.

Many counts were recorded for this clonotype. The chain is built from TRBV20-1 and TRBJ2-1, with 8 positions matching TRBD2. V lost 0 bases to trimming and J lost 6 bases; unmatched junction nucleotides: 7. Germline values: CDR1 DFQATT, CDR2 SNEGSKA (reference sequence). This CDR3 region has 15 residues. This CDR3 is CSARESGSSRNEQFF. CDR3 DNA sequence: TGCAGTGCTAGAGAGAGCGGGAGCTCCCGCAATGAGCAGTTCTTC.

On this clonotype itself: A much larger clone sits a single nucleotide away, making a read error possible. CDR3 loop: CASSSGRGGNEQFF. CDR3 DNA: TGTGCCAGCAGCAGCGGGCGGGGGGGGAATGAGCAGTTCTTC. V is TRBV12-3 or TRBV12-4 and J is TRBJ2-1; 9 nucleotides line up with TRBD2. The CDR3 extends over 14 amino acids. Trimming at V came to 6 bases and at J to 7 bases, leaving 7 bases not matched to a gene.

This clonotype appeared many times. The gene calls are TRBV28 and TRBJ1-4; TRBD1 matches at 8 bases. The germline V gene encodes CDR1 MDHEN and CDR2 SYDVKM. V was pared by 3 bases and J by 10 bases, with 16 bases of the junction left unmatched. CDR3 length: 17 amino acids. The CDR3, as DNA: TGTGCCAGCAGTTTCATGGCAGGGGGCTCGATTCCGGGAAAACTGTTTTTT. Amino acid sequence: CASSFMAGGSIPGKLFF.

The genes are TRBV9 and TRBJ1-3, with 10 positions matching TRBD1. Germline trimming cut 0 bases from V and 2 bases from J; bases unmatched to any gene: 2. Germline values: CDR1 SGDLS, CDR2 YYNGEE. CDR3 length: 16 residues. The chain's CDR3 is CASSVVGQGTGNTIYF. Written as DNA, the CDR3 is TGTGCCAGCAGCGTAGTGGGACAGGGGACTGGAAACACCATATATTTT.

This clonotype came up many times. The chain couples TRBV28 to TRBJ1-2; the D gene is possibly TRBD1 (5 bases). Trimming removed 6 bases from V and 8 bases from J, with 10 bases in between. The germline CDR1 and CDR2 sequences are MDHEN and SYDVKM. The CDR3 is 11 residues long. Here the CDR3 reads CASSRVGGYTF. The CDR3, as DNA: TGTGCCAGCAGCAGGGTTGGAGGCTACACCTTC.

This clonotype was seen many times. V and J are TRBV6-1 and TRBJ1-1; D unresolved. The V end lost 6 bases, the J end lost 1 base, and 3 bases lay between the germline ends. This CDR3 is 11 amino acids long. The V gene's germline CDR1 is MNHNS and CDR2 SASEGT. DNA for the CDR3: TGTGCCAGCAGCCGGAACACTGAAGCTTTCTTT. It translates to CASSRNTEAFF.